This T cell receptor (beta chain) is drawn from a study of identical twins (TCRdb year 2016). For the wider study: To test whether fetal clonotypes persist, the study used deep sequencing on TCR alpha and beta repertoires from monozygotic twins, unrelated adults of various ages, and cord blood. To rule out contamination, replicate twin experiments were performed at different times with different library preparation protocols.

CDR1 SGHRS and CDR2 YFSETQ are derived from the germline V gene. Trimming costs V 1 base and J 5 bases, and their ends lie 11 bases apart. CDR3 length: 14 amino acids, cysteine to phenylalanine. Solely the CDR3 DNA is kept, with 42 bases framed from the first base. Library generation was performed with 5' RACE. The sequencer listed for this sample is Illumina HiSeq 2000. Template switching introduced a universal primer binding site; the final cDNA contained a unique molecular identifier, enabling accurate counting of TCR cDNA molecules. First-strand cDNA for TCR alpha and beta chains was synthesized from specific primers in the conserved constant-segment region. To control for contamination, each cDNA library was double barcoded with a SMART-Mk sample barcode plus Illumina barcodes. Two successive PCR steps introduced TruSeq adapter sequences along with Illumina sample barcodes. The TCR alpha and beta cDNA libraries were sequenced on the Illumina HiSeq platform using custom primers. The source study handled its data this way. Unique molecular identifiers were extracted from raw reads with MiGEC, and CDR3 positions were determined with MiXCR. Recombination models were inferred per individual with the repgenHMM and IGoR tools using an EM algorithm. Shared clonotype analysis was performed with the tcR package in R, normalizing sharing by the product of cloneset sizes. To study raw recombination free of thymic and clonal selection effects, out-of-frame nonproductive sequences were analyzed. In TCRdb, the public reads were trimmed at Q25 with fastp and aligned with MiXCR, with productive beta chains retained. Rows with a matching CDR3 protein are joined into one entry that keeps the most common DNA and genes. TCRdb assigned the V and J calls; the authors' analysis was not used. This sample lists just over 450,000 distinct CDR3 sequences; 14% were detected once. The top ten constitute more than 0.5% of the sample.

Every donor in the study was a healthy Caucasian. Three pairs of female monozygotic twins, all aged roughly 18 to 29 years, made up the twin cohort. CD4+ and CD8+ T cell populations were isolated with positive isolation kits from Invitrogen. The investigation overall reported the following: A weaker excess of twin sharing was found in beta out-of-frame sequences because the signal-to-noise ratio was lowered by fewer shared sequences. Zero-insertion analyses could be partly confounded by invariant T cells such as MAIT and iNKT, although diverse VJ usage argued against such confounding for most clonotypes. Abundant cord blood beta clonotypes had fewer insertions, young adult naive repertoires showed a similar but weaker trend, and memory repertoires showed no such trend. Because the same donors could not be followed over many years, conclusions were based on cross-sectional statistical analysis. Compared with coincidental sharing between unrelated individuals, out-of-frame TCR alpha sequences shared between twins showed an excess of sequences with low generation probability. Recombination models systematically underestimated out-of-frame TCR alpha sharing in monozygotic twins but agreed with sharing between unrelated individuals.

About this clonotype itself: What this receptor recognizes is not known. The sample holds no much larger clone one base away, and base qualities are not on file.

These same data were also listed under a study on yellow fever vaccine responses in identical twins. The second source states: According to the authors, in identical twins the way T cells responded to vaccination appeared partly convergent and partly personalized. The study precisely tracked vaccine-responding T cell clones in identical twins.

Rearrangement joined TRBV5-1 to TRBJ2-3; TRBD2 is a weak D gene call, 5 bases matching. The TCR sequence derives from a woman in her late teens or twenties in good health. Sequenced sample: CD4+ T cells sorted from blood. The CDR3 here reads CASSLIGDGDTQYF. The DNA sequence follows: TGCGCCAGCAGCTTGATCGGGGATGGAGATACGCAGTATTTT.